Given below is one T cell receptor (beta chain) in context. What it binds is unknown. The whole isolated RNA underwent reverse transcription, so sequencing captured expressed TCRB transcripts. Clones were read by immunoSEQ multiplex PCR, and TCRdb kept only the in-frame ones, dropping some. Of 400,000 or so clones in the sample, roughly 9.8% were seen once. Only one heparinised blood draw was taken per donor, and its volume averaged around 100 mL. The data were obtained in a study of beta chain features in type 1 diabetes. Overall study: No patient-donor differences in age, gender, total cells or subset yield. Findings and caveats of the study: In every one of the four CD4+ subsets, TCRB CDR3s were moderately but significantly shorter in Type 1 diabetes patients. For type 1 diabetes patients, VDJ junctions showed fewer insertions and more deletions.

From germline, CDR1 is MNHEY and CDR2 SMNVEV (reference sequence). The CDR3 sequence is 13 residues long. The ends were cut back, 7 bases at V and 3 bases at J, with 10 bases in the middle. The chain is built from TRBV27 and TRBJ1-5; D unclear. The TCR comes from a man younger than 40 with type 1 diabetes. Material: central memory CD4+ T cells from blood. CDR3 residues: CASTTAVNQPQHF. In DNA, the CDR3 is TGTGCCAGCACTACGGCAGTCAATCAGCCCCAGCATTTT.